This T cell receptor (beta chain) was retrieved from a study of shared clonotypes between healthy human individuals. Trimming took 11 bases from V and 2 from J; bases not matched to a gene: 9. The CDR3 is 14 residues long. Germline assignment: CDR1 MNHEY and CDR2 SVGAGI. With regard to this clone: Its antigen is unknown.

General study results and limits: For sorted subsets, rarefaction showed incomplete sequencing despite large depth.

Per the original data handling: Junction-only sequences without quality scores came from ImmunoSEQ, so filtering differed. Measured with immunoSEQ multiplex PCR; TCRdb has only the in-frame clones, and not every one. V and J calls and clone size are those listed in that table; D and trimming were worked out from the DNA. The profile shows about 1.5 million clones, roughly 98% of them singletons. Nashville, Tennessee was home to all donors, who were Caucasian adults. The receptor's source is a man between 25 and 39 years old in good health. The genes are TRBV6-5 and TRBJ2-7, with 10 bases that match TRBD2. Sequencing was done on a sample of naive CD4+ T cells sorted from blood. The subset was: CD45RA+ positively selected. CDR3 residues: CAVPSGRSAYEQYF. CDR3 nucleotide sequence: TGTGCCGTACCTAGCGGGAGATCGGCCTACGAGCAGTACTTC.